What follows are 9 T cell receptor beta chains derived from one specimen sequenced in a study of identical twins. TCRdb called the 5' RACE reads again in MiXCR, with one record for every CDR3 protein. This sample has roughly 690,000 distinct CDR3 sequences, with 21% found just once. These sequences were also reported in another study, on T cells expressing NK-cell markers.

Sequenced: PBMCs. Every receptor here comes from a woman between 18 and 29 years old in good health.

This chain uses TRBV20-1 with TRBJ2-2, with D tentatively TRBD2 (5 bases). The CDR3 is made up of 12 amino acids. CDR1 DFQATT and CDR2 SNEGSKA come from the germline V gene (reference sequence). Between the trimmed V and J ends, which lost 6 bases and 6 bases, there was a span of 11 bases. Here the CDR3 reads CSAPFGAGELFF. The CDR3 DNA reads as TGCAGTGCCCCGTTCGGGGCCGGGGAGCTGTTTTTT.

This clonotype was counted only a few times. The rearrangement joins TRBV5-4 to TRBJ2-2; D remains ambiguous. V was shortened by 2 bases and J by 1 base, with 6 bases between the two germline ends. The CDR3 is 14 amino acids. Germline CDR1 and CDR2: SGHNT and YYREEE (reference sequence). The CDR3 DNA reads TGTGCCAGCAGCTTTGACCAGAACACCGGGGAGCTGTTTTTT. Amino acids: CASSFDQNTGELFF.

The chain combines TRBV9 with TRBJ2-1; 8 nucleotides match TRBD2. This CDR3 is 15 amino acids long. J was trimmed by 4 bases and V by 4 bases; bases with no gene match: 7. Germline CDR1 is SGDLS and CDR2 is YYNGEE. CDR3 amino acids: CASSTGTSPYNEQFF. CDR3 in DNA: TGTGCCAGCAGCACCGGGACTAGTCCGTACAATGAGCAGTTCTTC.

The chain has TRBV5-1 and TRBJ2-3; no clear D gene. CDR3 size: 12 residues. Between the trimmed V and J ends, which lost 7 bases and 6 bases, there was a span of 12 bases. Germline V gives CDR1 SGHRS, CDR2 YFSETQ. CDR3 amino acids: CASVSGADTQYF. The CDR3 coding sequence is TGCGCCAGCGTCTCCGGAGCCGATACGCAGTATTTT.

This clonotype has just a few counts. The rearrangement joins TRBV10-3 to TRBJ2-4; 7 bases agree with TRBD2. The CDR3 contains 16 residues. Per the germline V gene, CDR1 is ENHRY and CDR2 is SYGVKD. With 11 bases clipped from V and 3 bases from J, the junction kept 16 bases outside the gene matches. CDR3 bases: TGTGCCGCAAAGGCGGGGAGGGGTTTGGACAAAAACATTCAGTACTTC. It specifies CAAKAGRGLDKNIQYF.

This clonotype turned up a few times. The J gene is TRBJ1-2, the V gene TRBV5-1; 7 nucleotides align to TRBD1. Per germline, CDR1 SGHRS and CDR2 YFSETQ. The CDR3 covers 14 residues. V lost 3 bases, J lost 7 bases, and 9 bases stayed unmatched. As DNA, the CDR3 is TGCGCCAGCAGCTCGAGGACAGGCGCTGCTGGCTACACCTTC. This translates into CASSSRTGAAGYTF.

The CDR3 nucleotides are TGTGCCAGCAGTTTATTAGGACAGACCTATGGCTACACCTTC. This sequence encodes CASSLLGQTYGYTF. The V call is TRBV28, the J call TRBJ1-2, with D possibly being TRBD1 (6 bases). CDR1 MDHEN and CDR2 SYDVKM come from the germline V gene. V dropped 1 base and J dropped 4 bases, with 10 bases sitting between them. The CDR3 has 14 residues.

This sequence joins TRBV6-2 or TRBV6-3 and TRBJ2-5; no clear D gene. The V gene's germline CDR1 is MNHEY and CDR2 SVGEGT. Trimming stripped 4 bases from V and 3 bases from J, with 9 bases between. This CDR3 region has 13 residues. CDR3 DNA: TGTGCCAGCAGTTCCGCAGTTGAAGAGACCCAGTACTTC. Protein product: CASSSAVEETQYF.

This clonotype showed up just once. The CDR3 protein is CAISGKTGVNYGYTF. The CDR3 bases are TGTGCCATCAGTGGAAAAACAGGGGTCAACTATGGCTACACCTTC. The chain couples TRBV10-3 to TRBJ1-2; 7 bases align to TRBD1. V was pared by 4 bases and J by 2 bases, with 7 bases of the junction left unmatched. Germline V gene sequence: CDR1 ENHRY, CDR2 SYGVKD. The CDR3 sequence is 15 residues long.